These 8 T cell receptor beta chains were sequenced from one sample in a study of T-cell memory formation after mild COVID-19. TCRdb fed the 5' RACE reads into MiXCR, producing one record per CDR3 protein. The table records fewer than 400,000 distinct CDR3 sequences, about 17% of them present only once. The sequencing sample was made of PBMCs or a T cell subset sorted from them (not recorded which). The receptors were sampled from a man aged 18-30 years who had mild COVID-19 (a few samples of this study predate the infection). Cell type and time point are not known.

The chain combines TRBV10-3 with TRBJ2-1; TRBD1 matches at 7 bases. CDR1 ENHRY and CDR2 SYGVKD come from the germline V gene. The CDR3 has 18 residues. Unmatched junction bases numbered 15, after V lost 6 bases and J lost 1 base. The CDR3, as DNA: TGTGCCATCAGGAGGGGACAGTCGCCTCCCAGATCCTACAATGAGCAGTTCTTC. It translates to CAIRRGQSPPRSYNEQFF.

Only a few counts were recorded for this clonotype. The genes are TRBV5-1 and TRBJ1-5; 8 bases are shared with TRBD1. The CDR3 runs 16 residues. With V trimmed by 0 bases and J by 7 bases, 9 bases remained unmatched. Germline V gene data show CDR1 as SGHRS and CDR2 as YFSETQ. In DNA form, the CDR3 reads TGCGCCAGCAGCTTGGGGGCAGGGGGCGCAGGACAGCCCCAGCATTTT. It encodes CASSLGAGGAGQPQHF. Using reference TRBV5-1 and TRBJ1-5 for the parts outside the CDR3, the full variable domain is KAGVTQTPRYLIKTRGQQVTLSCSPISGHRSVSWYQQTPGQGLQFLFEYFSETQRNKGNFPGRFSGRQFSNSRSEMNVSTLELGDSALYLCASSLGAGGAGQPQHFGDGTRLSIL.

The gene calls are TRBV5-4 and TRBJ2-1, with 8 bases aligning to TRBD1. CDR1 SGHNT and CDR2 YYREEE come from the germline V gene (reference sequence). This CDR3 has 15 residues. Unmatched junction bases numbered 7, after V lost 1 base and J lost 7 bases. As DNA, the CDR3 is TGTGCCAGCAGCTTGCAATTAACAGGGGGTAATGAGCAGTTCTTC. Translated, it gives CASSLQLTGGNEQFF. Looking up the rest from reference TRBV5-4 and TRBJ2-1 gives the full variable domain: ETGVTQSPTHLIKTRGQQVTLRCSSQSGHNTVSWYQQALGQGPQFIFQYYREEENGRGNFPPRFSGLQFPNYSSELNVNALELDDSALYLCASSLQLTGGNEQFFGPGTRLTVL.

This sequence joins TRBV5-1 and TRBJ2-5, with D possibly matching TRBD1 (7 bases). CDR1 and CDR2 (germline): SGHRS, YFSETQ. The CDR3 has 15 amino acids. Trimming took off 2 bases at V and 5 bases at J, with 16 bases between the two ends. The CDR3 loop reads CASSLGGAAGETQYF. DNA for the CDR3: TGCGCCAGCAGCTTAGGGGGCGCCGCGGGGGAGACCCAGTACTTC.

This clonotype turned up a few times. The chain combines TRBV20-1 with TRBJ1-5; D unresolved. Germline lookup yields CDR1 DFQATT and CDR2 SNEGSKA (reference sequence). This CDR3 is 12 amino acids long. Trimming stripped 1 base from V and 4 bases from J, with 5 bases between. The CDR3 DNA reads as TGCAGTGCTAGAGGTTTTAATCAGCCCCAGCATTTT. Translated: CSARGFNQPQHF.

V usage is TRBV6-6 and J usage is TRBJ2-4; D unresolved. Trimming took off 4 bases at V and 0 bases at J, with 25 bases between the two ends. The CDR3 length is 20 residues. Germline CDR1 and CDR2: MNHNY and SVGAGI (reference sequence). The CDR3 sequence: CASSSALGRAAPLAKNIQYF. The CDR3, as DNA: TGTGCCAGCAGTTCCGCCTTAGGACGGGCAGCTCCGTTAGCCAAAAACATTCAGTACTTC.

This clonotype has more than one count but fewer than ten. This chain uses TRBV6-5 with TRBJ1-6; a possible D gene is TRBD1 (6 bases). V was pared by 8 bases and J by 10 bases, with 12 bases between. CDR3 length: 12 amino acids. Germline-derived CDR1 and CDR2 are MNHEY and SVGAGI. The chain's CDR3 is CASRLGGSPLHF. The CDR3 DNA sequence: TGTGCCAGCCGTCTAGGGGGGTCACCCCTCCACTTT.

The rearrangement links TRBV7-2 to TRBJ1-1, with D hard to call. Germline CDR1 SGHTA, CDR2 FQGNSA. The CDR3 contains 14 residues. Trimming stripped 4 bases from V and 1 base from J, with 10 bases between. The CDR3: CASSSRPGNTEAFF. The CDR3 bases are TGTGCCAGCAGCTCACGACCGGGGAACACTGAAGCTTTCTTT.